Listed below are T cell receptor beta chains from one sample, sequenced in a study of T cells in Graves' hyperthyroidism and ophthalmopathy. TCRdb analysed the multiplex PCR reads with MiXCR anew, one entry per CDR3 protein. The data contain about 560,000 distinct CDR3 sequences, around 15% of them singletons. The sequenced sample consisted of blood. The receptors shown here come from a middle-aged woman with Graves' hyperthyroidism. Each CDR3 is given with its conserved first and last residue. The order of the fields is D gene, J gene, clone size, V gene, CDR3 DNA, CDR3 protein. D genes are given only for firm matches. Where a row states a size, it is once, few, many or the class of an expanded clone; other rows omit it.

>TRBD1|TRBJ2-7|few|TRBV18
TGTGCCAGCTCACCGAACCAGGGGGCTCGAGAGCAGTACTTC
CASSPNQGAREQYF
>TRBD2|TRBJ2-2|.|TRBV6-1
TGTGCCAGCAAGAAGCTACCGGGGGGTGGGTCCGGGGAGCTGTTTTTT
CASKKLPGGGSGELFF
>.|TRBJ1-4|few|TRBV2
TGTGCCAGCCGAGGAGGGAATGAAAAACTGTTTTTT
CASRGGNEKLFF
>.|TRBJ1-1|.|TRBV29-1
TGCAGCGTTGAACGGCCGGGGCGGGGGAACACTGAAGCTTTCTTT
CSVERPGRGNTEAFF
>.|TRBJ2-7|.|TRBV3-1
TGTGCCAGCAGCCAAGAATGGCCAGACAGTTTGGGCTACGAGCAGTACTTC
CASSQEWPDSLGYEQYF
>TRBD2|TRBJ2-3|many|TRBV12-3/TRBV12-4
TGTGCCAGCAGTCTAGCGGGATTGGCAGATACGCAGTATTTT
CASSLAGLADTQYF
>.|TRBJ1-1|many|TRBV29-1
TGCAGCGCAGCTTGGGGGTCTCGCGAAGCTTTCTTT
CSAAWGSREAFF
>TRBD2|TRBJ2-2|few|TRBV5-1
TGCGCCAGCAGGGGACTAGTCCAAACCGGGGAGCTGTTTTTT
CASRGLVQTGELFF
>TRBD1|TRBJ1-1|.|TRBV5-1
TGCGCCAGCAGCTTGAGAGCCAGGGGGGACACTGAAGCTTTCTTT
CASSLRARGDTEAFF
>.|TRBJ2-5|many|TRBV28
TGTGCCAGCAGAAATCCAGGGGGCGCGGGAGATCGAGAGACCCAGTACTTC
CASRNPGGAGDRETQYF
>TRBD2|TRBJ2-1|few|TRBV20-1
TGCAGTGCAGACCCCCGGACTAGCGGAACCCCGGATGAGCAGTTCTTC
CSADPRTSGTPDEQFF
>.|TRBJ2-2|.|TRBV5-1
TGCGCCAGCAGCTTGCGGGCGCCCACCGGGGAGCTGTTTTTT
CASSLRAPTGELFF
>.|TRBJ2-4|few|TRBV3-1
TGTGCCAGCAGCCAAGTGGGGGTAGCCAAAAACATTCAGTACTTC
CASSQVGVAKNIQYF
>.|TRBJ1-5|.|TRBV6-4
TGTGCCAGCAGTGACTTCCCGGATCAGCCCCAGCATTTT
CASSDFPDQPQHF
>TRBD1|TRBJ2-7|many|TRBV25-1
TGTGCCAGCAGTTCCGACAGGGGGGCTAGCCAGAACGAGCAGTACTTC
CASSSDRGASQNEQYF
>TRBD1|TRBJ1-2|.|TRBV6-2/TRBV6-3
TGTGCCAGCACATTCGGACAGGGGAGATATGGCTACACCTTC
CASTFGQGRYGYTF
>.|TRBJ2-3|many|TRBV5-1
TGCGCCAGCAGCTTGGGGGTCGGAGATACGCAGTATTTT
CASSLGVGDTQYF
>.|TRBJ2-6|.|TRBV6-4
TGTGCCAGCAGTAAGGACTCTGGGGCCAACGTCCTGACTTTC
CASSKDSGANVLTF
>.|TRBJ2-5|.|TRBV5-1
TGCGCCAGCTCTCTCATTTCCCGCACAGAAGAGACCCAGTACTTC
CASSLISRTEETQYF
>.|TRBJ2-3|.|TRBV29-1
TGCAGCGTTGACGGGAGCACAGATACGCAGTATTTT
CSVDGSTDTQYF
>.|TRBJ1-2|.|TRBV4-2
TGTGCCAGCAGCCAAGATTTATACGGAGCTAACTATGGCTACACCTTC
CASSQDLYGANYGYTF
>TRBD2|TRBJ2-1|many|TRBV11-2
TGTGCCAGCGGACTAGCGGGGTACTACAATGAGCAGTTCTTC
CASGLAGYYNEQFF
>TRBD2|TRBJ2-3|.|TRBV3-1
TGTGCCAGCAGCCAAGGGATGGGACTAGCGGGAGCGGTAGATACGCAGTATTTT
CASSQGMGLAGAVDTQYF
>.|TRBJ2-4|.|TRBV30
TGTGCCTGGAGTGTACAGGGAAACATTCAGTACTTC
CAWSVQGNIQYF
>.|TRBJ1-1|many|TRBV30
TGTGCCTGGTCCCAGCAGACCAACACTGAAGCTTTCTTT
CAWSQQTNTEAFF
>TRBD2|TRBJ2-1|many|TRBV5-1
TGCGCCAGCAGCTCCCCCGGGACTAGCGGGAGTGATTCCTACAATGAGCAGTTCTTC
CASSSPGTSGSDSYNEQFF
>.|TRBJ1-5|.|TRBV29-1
TGCAGCGTTGGTTCGGGGGTACACAATCAGCCCCAGCATTTT
CSVGSGVHNQPQHF
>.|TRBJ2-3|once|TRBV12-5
TGTGCTAGTGGTTTAGCCGGGACCCTCGCGTATACGCAGTATTTT
CASGLAGTLAYTQYF
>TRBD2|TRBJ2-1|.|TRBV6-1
TGTGCCAGCAGACCTCTAGCGGGAGGGGGCAATGAGCAGTTCTTC
CASRPLAGGGNEQFF
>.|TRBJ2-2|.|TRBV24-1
TGTGCCACCCAACGGAACACCGGGGAGCTGTTTTTT
CATQRNTGELFF
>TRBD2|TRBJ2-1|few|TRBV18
TGTGCCAGCTCACCACGGTGGGGACTAGCCAGCAATGAGCAGTTCTTC
CASSPRWGLASNEQFF
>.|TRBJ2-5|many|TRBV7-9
TGTGCCAGCAGCTTAATCCTTGAGACCCAGTACTTC
CASSLILETQYF
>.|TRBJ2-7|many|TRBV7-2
TGTGCCAGCAGCTTAGGGAATAGCCCTGGAGAGCAGTACTTC
CASSLGNSPGEQYF
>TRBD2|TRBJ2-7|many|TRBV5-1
TGCGCCAGCAGCTTGAGAGCGGGAGTGGAAGAGCAGTACTTC
CASSLRAGVEEQYF
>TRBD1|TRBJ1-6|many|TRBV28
TGTGCCAGCAGTCGAACAGGGGGCTCCTCGAATTCACCCCTCCACTTT
CASSRTGGSSNSPLHF
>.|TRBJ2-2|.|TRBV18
TGTGCCAGCTCACCCAGTCGGAACACCGGGGAGCTGTTTTTT
CASSPSRNTGELFF
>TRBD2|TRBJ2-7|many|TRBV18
TGTGCCAGCTCACCGGGACTAGCGACCCACGAGCAGTACTTC
CASSPGLATHEQYF
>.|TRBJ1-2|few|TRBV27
TGTGCCAGCAGTCCCCACCGGGACCACTATGGCTACACCTTC
CASSPHRDHYGYTF
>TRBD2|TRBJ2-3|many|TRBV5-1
TGCGCCAGCAGCACCGGGACTAGCGGGACGAGAGATACGCAGTATTTT
CASSTGTSGTRDTQYF
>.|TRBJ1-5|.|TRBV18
TGTGCCAGCTCACCATCAGGGAGGGACAATCAGCCCCAGCATTTT
CASSPSGRDNQPQHF